This entry lists 19 T cell receptor beta chains sequenced from one sample in a study of cytomegalovirus exposure and HLA in healthy donors. The PCR had 60 Vbeta and 13 Jbeta primers. The assay was immunoSEQ multiplex PCR, and TCRdb's table has in-frame clones only and misses some. In the table there are some 130,000 clones, around 80% of which are singletons. Sequenced input: PBMCs. These receptor sequences come from a young man in good health.

V usage is TRBV5-4 and J usage is TRBJ1-1; TRBD1 matches 7 bases. The germline V gene has CDR1 SGHNT and CDR2 YYREEE (reference sequence). Trimming at V came to 3 bases and at J to 0 bases, leaving 5 bases not matched to a gene. The CDR3 runs 15 residues. The DNA for the CDR3 is TGTGCCAGCAGCTACTCCGGGACAGTGAACACTGAAGCTTTCTTT. Translation: CASSYSGTVNTEAFF. Drawing the rest from reference TRBV5-4 and TRBJ1-1, the complete variable domain is ETGVTQSPTHLIKTRGQQVTLRCSSQSGHNTVSWYQQALGQGPQFIFQYYREEENGRGNFPPRFSGLQFPNYSSELNVNALELDDSALYLCASSYSGTVNTEAFFGQGTRLTVV.

The rearrangement uses TRBV29-1 and TRBJ2-5, with a tentative D call TRBD2 (5 bases). Trimming took 3 bases from V and 11 from J, leaving 19 bases between them. The CDR3 contains 13 residues. Germline CDR1 SQVTM, CDR2 ANQGSEA. Written as DNA, the CDR3 is TGCAGCGTTGAGTTGTCCGGGGAGTATGGTCAGTACTTC. The encoded protein is CSVELSGEYGQYF.

This clone was seen only a few times. The chain joins TRBV5-4 to TRBJ1-3; maybe TRBD1 (5 bases). V lost 4 bases and J lost 8, with 16 bases in between. The CDR3 consists of 14 residues. Germline V lookup: CDR1 SGHNT, CDR2 YYREEE (reference sequence). CDR3 amino acids: CASSPAPTDHTIYF. The CDR3 region has the DNA TGTGCCAGCAGCCCCGCCCCGACAGACCACACCATATATTTT.

The gene calls are TRBV29-1 and TRBJ2-5, with 10 bases identical to TRBD1. Trimming cost V 6 bases and J 9 bases; bases outside gene matches: 16. The V gene's germline CDR1 is SQVTM and CDR2 ANQGSEA. This CDR3 region has 15 residues. CDR3 amino acids: CSVARGGQGWEAQYF. The CDR3 nucleotides are TGCAGCGTCGCTAGGGGGGGACAGGGGTGGGAGGCCCAGTACTTC.

This clone was counted a few times. This chain joins TRBV27 and TRBJ1-2; tentative D call: TRBD1 (6 bases). The CDR3 has 14 amino acids. The V gene lost 5 bases and the J gene lost 8 bases, with 18 bases spanning the gap. CDR1 and CDR2 (germline): MNHEY, SMNVEV (reference sequence). The CDR3 protein is CASSSRGLLTGYTF. CDR3 sequence (DNA): TGTGCCAGCAGTAGCAGGGGTCTACTAACAGGCTACACCTTC.

The chain recombines TRBV7-9 with TRBJ1-3; the match to TRBD1 covers 7 bases. This CDR3 comprises 16 residues. V dropped 2 bases and J dropped 4; count of bases not matched to a gene: 8. Germline CDR1 and CDR2: SEHNR and FQNEAQ (reference sequence). The CDR3, as DNA: TGTGCCAGCAGCTTACGGTCTAGGGACAGAGGAAACACCATATATTTT. Translation gives CASSLRSRDRGNTIYF.

The chain joins TRBV9 to TRBJ1-2; D ambiguous. The CDR3 extends over 14 amino acids. The V end lost 0 bases, the J end lost 4 bases, and 10 bases lay between the germline ends. CDR1 and CDR2 from the germline V gene are SGDLS and YYNGEE. CDR3 sequence: CASSVGESSYGYTF. Written as DNA, the CDR3 is TGTGCCAGCAGCGTAGGGGAGAGTAGCTATGGCTACACCTTC.

The V and J genes are TRBV7-9 and TRBJ2-6; D remains unclear. Germline V gives CDR1 SEHNR, CDR2 FQNEAQ (reference sequence). V dropped 5 bases and J dropped 2 bases, with 10 bases sitting between them. The CDR3 totals 15 residues. The CDR3 reads CASSVRLAGANVLTF. For the CDR3, the DNA is TGTGCCAGCAGCGTACGGTTGGCTGGGGCCAACGTCCTGACTTTC.

The chain carries TRBV27 and TRBJ2-7; weak D call: TRBD2 (6 bases). CDR3 length: 14 residues. The germline gives CDR1 MNHEY, CDR2 SMNVEV (reference sequence). V lost 3 bases and J 3 bases, leaving 12 bases between the germline ends. CDR3 sequence (DNA): TGTGCCAGCAGTTTGGCGGCGGGAAGCTACGAGCAGTACTTC. It specifies CASSLAAGSYEQYF.

This clone occurred once. V gene TRBV9 combines with J gene TRBJ2-7, with D tentatively TRBD2 (5 bases). The germline gives CDR1 SGDLS, CDR2 YYNGEE. The CDR3 runs to 14 residues. Trimming stripped 0 bases from V and 6 bases from J, with 13 bases between. The CDR3 loop reads CASSVGPPGGEQYF. CDR3 bases: TGTGCCAGCAGCGTAGGCCCCCCCGGAGGCGAGCAGTACTTC. The full variable domain, with the rest looked up from reference TRBV9 and TRBJ2-7, is DSGVTQTPKHLITATGQRVTLRCSPRSGDLSVYWYQQSLDQGLQFLIQYYNGEERAKGNILERFSAQQFPDLHSELNLSSLELGDSALYFCASSVGPPGGEQYFGPGTRLTVT.

The chain uses TRBV4-2 and TRBJ2-1; tentatively, D is TRBD2 (7 bases). V was clipped by 4 bases and J by 4 bases, with 23 bases between them. CDR1 and CDR2 (germline): LGHNA, YNFKEQ. The CDR3 has 18 residues. CDR3 in amino acids: CASSLHQRVGGVYNEQFF. The CDR3 DNA is TGTGCCAGCAGCCTGCACCAGCGGGTAGGGGGGGTTTACAATGAGCAGTTCTTC.

Concerning this clone: The junction shows a germline mismatch at one end, possibly a read error. The same CDR3 arises from other DNA sequences in this sample as well. This chain links TRBV6-5 with TRBJ1-1; weak D call: TRBD1 (6 bases). Germline assignment: CDR1 MNHEY and CDR2 SVGAGI. The CDR3 covers 14 residues. CDR3 DNA sequence: TGTGCCAGCAGTGCCTTTCCAGGGGACACTGAAGCCTTCTTT. The encoded protein is CASSAFPGDTEAFF.

This chain uses TRBV11-2 with TRBJ2-5, with a weak D call TRBD2 (5 bases). This CDR3 is 14 amino acids long. Trimming shortened V by 5 bases and J by 3 bases, and 13 bases separated the two germline ends. CDR1 and CDR2 (germline): SGHAT, FQNNGV. The CDR3 loop reads CASSRNGGEETQYF. The CDR3 bases are TGTGCCAGCAGCCGAAATGGAGGAGAAGAGACCCAGTACTTC.

The CDR3 DNA sequence: TGTGCCAGTAGTATAGGTAGCAAAGCCTACGAGCAGTACTTC. Protein: CASSIGSKAYEQYF. The chain employs TRBV19 and TRBJ2-7; D call uncertain. The CDR3 contains 14 residues. V was clipped by 1 base and J by 2 bases, with 9 bases between them. Germline V lookup: CDR1 LNHDA, CDR2 SQIVND (reference sequence).

J is TRBJ1-1 and V is TRBV7-8; D is undetermined. Germline V CDR1 and CDR2: SGHVS, FQNEAQ. The CDR3 runs to 15 residues. Trimming removed 5 bases at V and 1 base at J, with 14 bases between. The CDR3 DNA sequence: TGTGCCAGCAGCCCGTTTGGGGAGAGGAACACTGAAGCTTTCTTT. This gives the protein CASSPFGERNTEAFF.

This clone showed up just a few times. The chain employs TRBV7-2 and TRBJ2-7, with 7 nucleotides matching TRBD1. This CDR3 contains 14 residues. Per germline, CDR1 SGHTA and CDR2 FQGNSA. V shed 4 bases, J shed 3 bases, and the junction held 6 bases outside the gene matches. The CDR3 is CASSWDSLFYEQYF. CDR3 nucleotide sequence: TGTGCCAGCAGCTGGGACAGCTTATTCTACGAGCAGTACTTC.

This clone was seen only a few times. The gene calls are TRBV7-9 and TRBJ2-1; TRBD2 agrees at 7 bases. V was clipped by 2 bases and J by 9 bases; unmatched bases: 13. CDR3 length: 16 residues. Germline CDR1 reads SEHNR; CDR2 reads FQNEAQ (reference sequence). The CDR3 region is CASSLIPAGEAGEQFF. CDR3 coding DNA: TGTGCCAGCAGCTTAATCCCCGCGGGAGAGGCCGGTGAGCAGTTCTTC.

This clone was seen once. The V gene is TRBV7-9, the J gene TRBJ2-7, with D possibly TRBD2 on 6 matching bases. This CDR3 is 15 amino acids long. Trimming stripped 2 bases from V and 2 bases from J, with 13 bases between. Germline CDR1 is SEHNR and CDR2 is FQNEAQ (reference sequence). Written as DNA, the CDR3 is TGTGCCAGCAGCTTAATCGCGGGACGACCCTACGAGCAGTACTTC. Translation: CASSLIAGRPYEQYF.

This chain links TRBV14 with TRBJ1-1, with a tentative D call TRBD1 (6 bases). The CDR3 length is 11 residues. V lost 4 bases and J 10 bases, leaving 10 bases between the germline ends. Germline V lookup: CDR1 SGHDN, CDR2 FVKESK. The CDR3 is CASSRQDRAFF. The CDR3 region has the DNA TGTGCCAGCAGCCGACAGGATCGAGCTTTCTTT.